The T cell receptor beta chain under discussion was sequenced for a study of control samples from healthy donors and cancer patients. The data were produced by immunoSEQ multiplex PCR, yet TCRdb's version contains in-frame clones alone and is incomplete. The profile shows tens of thousands of clones, approximately 88% of them singletons. Source material: PBMCs. The receptor was isolated from a woman aged 45-65 years with colorectal cancer.

The CDR3 coding sequence is TGTGCCAGCAGCTCAACTGGACAGCTCCAAGAGACCCAGTACTTC. This gives the protein CASSSTGQLQETQYF. The rearrangement uses TRBV9 and TRBJ2-5; D is possibly TRBD1 (6 bases). The CDR3 totals 15 residues. Per germline, CDR1 SGDLS and CDR2 YYNGEE. V was shortened by 4 bases and J by 1 base, with 14 bases between the two germline ends.